This T cell receptor (beta chain) was recovered during a study of T-cell memory formation after mild COVID-19. Researchers used 5'RACE with constant-segment primers to make TCR alpha and TCR beta cDNA libraries that carry sample barcodes and UMIs. Using its own MiXCR run on the 5' RACE reads, TCRdb lists one record per CDR3 protein. The table lists approximately 500,000 distinct CDR3 sequences, around 27% of them singletons. Whole-study results and caveats: Clones that contracted from day 15 to 85 were balanced CD4/CD8, while later expanders leaned CD4+. The main location of contracting CD4+ clones was CM and EM, and that of contracting CD8+ clones was EMRA. Some SARS-CoV-2-responding clones were already detected in memory before infection.

Comments on this clonotype: Its antigen is currently unknown.

Per germline, CDR1 ENHRY and CDR2 SYGVKD. There are 16 residues in the CDR3. V was trimmed by 0 bases and J by 6 bases, leaving 16 bases between them. The V and J genes are TRBV10-3 and TRBJ2-3, with D perhaps matching TRBD2 (5 bases). Sequenced sample: PBMCs or a T cell subset sorted from them (not recorded which). This TCR was sampled from an adult woman who had mild COVID-19 (a few samples of this study predate the infection). Cell type and time point are not known. In DNA, the CDR3 is TGTGCCATCAGTGAGTCGCTCCATAGCGAGCCCGATACGCAGTATTTT. This encodes CAISESLHSEPDTQYF.